This T cell receptor (beta chain) was profiled in a study of T cell repertoires in cytomegalovirus infection. The wider study: Recently identified HLA-C-restricted and well-studied HLA-B-restricted CMV epitopes were used. Matching HLA type, along with CMV infection, was indicated by public TCR beta signatures. Points from the study as a whole: Within the response measured ex vivo, HLA-C-restricted CMV-specific TCR beta clonotypes were dominant. Totalled public TCR beta family frequency picked out people who carried CMV plus the relevant HLA.

There are a few counts of this clonotype. Its specificity is not known. TCRdb re-called the reads through MiXCR, storing one row per CDR3 protein. The sample shows roughly 920,000 distinct CDR3 sequences, around 31% of them seen only once. The sample here was cultured CD8+ T cells from PBMCs, taken from culture after CMV antigen stimulation. This TCR was sampled from a human donor in good health (CMV status not recorded). Some clones in this sample may be carry-over from other donors' samples.

The CDR3 nucleotides are TGTGCCAGCAGTTACCCCGGGACAGGGGGCCGTAGCTCCTATAATTCACCCCTCCACTTT. Protein product: CASSYPGTGGRSSYNSPLHF. This rearrangement joins TRBV6-1 to TRBJ1-6; 12 positions match TRBD1. The V gene's germline CDR1 is MNHNS and CDR2 SASEGT. The CDR3 has 20 amino acids. J was trimmed by 0 bases and V by 5 bases; bases with no gene match: 11.